This entry features one T cell receptor beta chain sequence. In the source study's methods: Nucleated cell counts were estimated from reference gene primer amplification. Clones were sequenced by immunoSEQ multiplex PCR, and TCRdb holds only the in-frame ones, with some missing. The DNA was the basis for D and trimming; V, J and clone size are from that table. The table lists 130,000 to 150,000 clones, approximately 80% of them singletons, with approximately 6.6% in the top ten. This CDR3 contains 14 residues. Germline CDR1 is MDHEN and CDR2 is SYDVKM. V lost 6 bases, J lost 1 base, and 2 bases stayed unmatched. The sample originates from a study of blood T cell repertoires in COVID-19. The overall study: The origin of the acute and convalescent COVID-19 samples was the United States, Italy and Spain. T cells, B-cell-depleted T cells, or PBMCs supplied cDNA or gDNA.

The sequence was obtained from a human donor in a cohort sampled during active COVID-19. The chain links TRBV28 to TRBJ2-3; 9 bases map to TRBD2. The sequencing sample was made of peripheral blood. The CDR3 is CASRSSGGTDTQYF. CDR3 coding DNA: TGTGCCAGCAGGTCTAGCGGGGGCACAGATACGCAGTATTTT.